The 13 T cell receptor beta chains below were found in one sample sequenced in a study of blood T cell repertoires in COVID-19. Clones were sequenced by immunoSEQ multiplex PCR, and TCRdb holds only the in-frame ones, with some missing. The sample holds about 82,000 clones, about 85% seen once. The source material was peripheral blood. The receptors were gathered from a man aged 80 or over with active or convalescent COVID-19.

The CDR3 sequence: CATSERQGLTDTQYF. In DNA form, the CDR3 reads TGTGCCACCAGCGAGAGACAGGGGCTCACAGATACGCAGTATTTT. The chain is built from TRBV15 and TRBJ2-3, with TRBD1 identical over 8 bases. Germline CDR1 reads LNHNV; CDR2 reads YYDKDF (reference sequence). Trimming took 5 bases from V and 2 from J; bases not matched to a gene: 6. The CDR3 has 15 amino acids. The whole variable domain, remainder taken from reference TRBV15 and TRBJ2-3, is DAMVIQNPRYQVTQFGKPVTLSCSQTLNHNVMYWYQQKSSQAPKLLFHYYDKDFNNEADTPDNFQSRRPNTSFCFLDIRSPGLGDTAMYLCATSERQGLTDTQYFGPGTRLTVL.

The V gene is TRBV19, the J gene TRBJ1-2, with D possibly TRBD1 on 6 matching bases. The germline CDR1 and CDR2 sequences are LNHDA and SQIVND (reference sequence). The V end was cut by 6 bases, the J end by 0 bases, with 14 bases between. The CDR3 has 15 residues. Here the CDR3 reads CASRSSGETNYGYTF. The CDR3 nucleotides are TGTGCCAGTAGATCCTCAGGGGAAACTAACTATGGCTACACCTTC.

The V gene is TRBV5-1, the J gene TRBJ2-2; possibly TRBD2 for D (6 bases). Germline V gene lookup returns CDR1 SGHRS and CDR2 YFSETQ. The CDR3 has 15 residues. V was shortened by 7 bases and J by 5 bases, with 18 bases between the two germline ends. The chain's CDR3 is CASGLRRAGTGELFF. CDR3 nucleotide sequence: TGCGCCAGCGGACTACGACGGGCGGGGACCGGGGAGCTGTTTTTT.

This chain joins TRBV7-3 and TRBJ2-3, with TRBD2 matching over 12 bases. This CDR3 contains 16 residues. Trimming at V came to 6 bases and at J to 2 bases, leaving 6 bases not matched to a gene. Germline V gene data show CDR1 as SGHTA and CDR2 as FQGTGA. CDR3 residues: CASSLGLAGFTDTQYF. The CDR3 DNA follows: TGTGCCAGCAGTCTAGGACTAGCGGGGTTCACAGATACGCAGTATTTT.

The CDR3 reads CASSDHRVTGELFF. CDR3 bases: TGTGCCAGCAGTGACCACAGGGTCACCGGGGAGCTGTTTTTT. The chain couples TRBV6-1 to TRBJ2-2; TRBD1 might be the D (6 bases). The germline V and J ends were trimmed by 3 bases and 4 bases, with 9 bases remaining between them. This CDR3 has 14 residues. Germline values: CDR1 MNHNS, CDR2 SASEGT.

This clone has more than one count but fewer than ten. CDR3 loop: CASSLQGGNNQPQHF. The DNA for the CDR3 is TGTGCCAGCAGTCTACAGGGGGGCAACAATCAGCCCCAGCATTTT. The J gene is TRBJ1-5, the V gene TRBV2, with 8 bases lining up with TRBD1. CDR1 SNHLY and CDR2 FYNNEI come from the germline V gene. Trimming cost V 5 bases and J 3 bases; bases outside gene matches: 6. CDR3 length equals 15 residues.

The V and J genes are TRBV10-2 and TRBJ1-2, with no clear D. The V end was cut by 5 bases, the J end by 6 bases, with 10 bases between. The germline V gene encodes CDR1 WSHSY and CDR2 SAAADI. The CDR3 contains 12 residues. Here the CDR3 DNA reads TGCGCCAGCAGTCTGGGAGGCGATGGCTACACCTTC. This codes for CASSLGGDGYTF.

The rearrangement uses TRBV18 and TRBJ1-5; TRBD1 matches at 9 bases. The V gene end was trimmed by 5 bases and the J gene end by 6 bases; junction bases not matched to a gene: 8. Germline CDR1 KGHSH, CDR2 LQKENI. The CDR3 covers 15 residues. CDR3 region: CASSMGQGGGQPQHF. Written as DNA, the CDR3 is TGTGCCAGCTCAATGGGACAGGGAGGCGGTCAGCCCCAGCATTTT.

A single count supports this clone. J is TRBJ1-1 and V is TRBV28; 8 bases agree with TRBD1. Trimming took 4 bases from V and 3 from J; bases not matched to a gene: 7. CDR3 length: 15 residues. Germline V lookup: CDR1 MDHEN, CDR2 SYDVKM. In nucleotides, the CDR3 is TGTGCCAGCAGTTGGACAGGGATGGAGGACACTGAAGCTTTCTTT. Translated, it gives CASSWTGMEDTEAFF.

The V gene is TRBV15, the J gene TRBJ2-1; D possibly corresponds to TRBD1 (5 bases). V lost 7 bases and J lost 8, with 24 bases in between. This CDR3 has 16 amino acids. From germline, CDR1 is LNHNV and CDR2 YYDKDF (reference sequence). The CDR3 nucleotides are TGTGCCACCATAATGTCAGGACACCAGGCGATCCATGAGCAGTTCTTC. The encoded protein is CATIMSGHQAIHEQFF.

The gene calls are TRBV10-2 and TRBJ2-1; maybe TRBD2 (6 bases). The CDR3 has 15 amino acids. Germline V gene data show CDR1 as WSHSY and CDR2 as SAAADI. The ends were cut back, 3 bases at V and 5 bases at J, with 14 bases in the middle. CDR3 bases: TGCGCCAGCAGTGAAGGGAGGACACCAAACAATGAGCAGTTCTTC. It is translated as CASSEGRTPNNEQFF.

This chain uses TRBV5-5 with TRBJ2-5, with D possibly TRBD2 on 5 matching bases. Looked up from germline, CDR1 is SGHKS and CDR2 is YYEKEE (reference sequence). This CDR3 has 17 amino acids. V was pared by 4 bases and J by 9 bases, with 28 bases between. CDR3 coding DNA: TGTGCCAGCAGCCTAGCCCCCGCTGAGGGCCAAGAGAAGGCCCAGTACTTC. Translation: CASSLAPAEGQEKAQYF.

This chain joins TRBV6-5 and TRBJ1-2, with 8 nucleotides matching TRBD1. The germline gives CDR1 MNHEY, CDR2 SVGAGI. CDR3 length equals 15 residues. V lost 7 bases and J lost 6; bases outside the gene matches: 13. This chain's CDR3 is CASTHNTGGLNGYTF. CDR3 in DNA: TGTGCCAGCACCCACAATACAGGGGGGCTAAATGGCTACACCTTC.